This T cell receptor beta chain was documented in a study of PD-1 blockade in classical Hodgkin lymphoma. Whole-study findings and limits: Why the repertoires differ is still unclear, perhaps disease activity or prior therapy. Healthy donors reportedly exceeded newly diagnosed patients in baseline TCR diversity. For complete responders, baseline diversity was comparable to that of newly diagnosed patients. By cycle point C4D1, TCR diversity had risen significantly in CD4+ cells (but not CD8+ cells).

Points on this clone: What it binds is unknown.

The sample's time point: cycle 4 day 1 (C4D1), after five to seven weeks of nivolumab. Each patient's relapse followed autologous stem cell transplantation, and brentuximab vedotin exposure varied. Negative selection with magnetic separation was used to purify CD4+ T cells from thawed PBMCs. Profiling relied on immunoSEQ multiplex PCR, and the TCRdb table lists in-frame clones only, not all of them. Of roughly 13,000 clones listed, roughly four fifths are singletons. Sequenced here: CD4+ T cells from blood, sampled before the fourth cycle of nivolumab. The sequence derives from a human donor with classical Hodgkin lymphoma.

CDR3 in amino acids: CASSHRLAGGLETQYF. Written as DNA, the CDR3 is TGTGCCAGCAGCCATCGACTAGCGGGAGGGCTTGAGACCCAGTACTTC. The chain couples TRBV4-2 to TRBJ2-5; 14 nucleotides line up with TRBD2. The CDR3 length is 16 residues. Unmatched junction bases numbered 5, after V lost 3 bases and J lost 5 bases. CDR1 is LGHNA and CDR2 is YNFKEQ in the germline V gene.